These 12 T cell receptor beta chains came from one sample sequenced in a study of STAT5B mutations in CD4+ large granular lymphocyte leukemia. Sequenced by immunoSEQ multiplex PCR; TCRdb stores in-frame clones only, minus some. The sample lists 30,000 or so clones, about 77% occurring once. Source material: CD4+ T cells from blood buffy coats. Every receptor here comes from a human donor in good health.

About this clone: The junction departs from the called germline gene at one end, perhaps through a read error. The V and J genes are TRBV19 and TRBJ2-2; D gene ambiguous. Germline assignment: CDR1 LNHDA and CDR2 SQIVND (reference sequence). CDR3 size: 14 residues. The CDR3 DNA reads as TGTGCCAGTAGGATAGTCTCGAACACCGGGGAGCTGTTTTTT. Translation: CASRIVSNTGELFF.

This clone was observed a few times. This chain links TRBV30 with TRBJ2-2; D gene unclear. Germline V gene sequence: CDR1 GTSNPN, CDR2 SVGIG (reference sequence). CDR3 length: 13 amino acids. Trimming left V 0 bases short and J 5 bases short, with 7 bases between. CDR3 nucleotides: TGTGCCTGGAGTGTGCTAGTGACCGGGGAGCTGTTTTTT. This codes for CAWSVLVTGELFF. The full variable domain, in which reference TRBV30 and TRBJ2-2 provide the parts outside the CDR3, is SQTIHQWPATLVQPVGSPLSLECTVEGTSNPNLYWYRQAAGRGLQLLFYSVGIGQISSEVPQNLSASRPQDRQFILSSKKLLLSDSGFYLCAWSVLVTGELFFGEGSRLTVL.

J is TRBJ2-7 and V is TRBV30; D gene unclear. V gave up 0 bases and J gave up 6 bases, with 6 bases separating them. The CDR3 is made up of 11 amino acids. The V gene's germline CDR1 is GTSNPN and CDR2 SVGIG (reference sequence). CDR3 nucleotides: TGTGCCTGGAGTGTTGGCTTCGAGCAGTACTTC. Its translation: CAWSVGFEQYF.

The chain has TRBV7-8 and TRBJ2-3; TRBD2 matches 13 bases. The CDR3 is 17 residues long. Germline CDR1 and CDR2: SGHVS and FQNEAQ. The J segment lost 1 base and the V segment lost 4 bases, leaving 5 bases of the junction unmatched. The CDR3 protein is CASSYRTSGGGTDTQYF. Written as DNA, the CDR3 is TGTGCCAGCAGCTACCGGACTAGCGGGGGTGGCACAGATACGCAGTATTTT.

J is TRBJ2-1 and V is TRBV7-2; 8 bases are shared with TRBD2. Germline values: CDR1 SGHTA, CDR2 FQGNSA. The CDR3 length is 16 residues. V lost 7 bases, J lost 9 bases, and 17 bases stayed unmatched. The CDR3 reads CASTTRAGGGRIEQFF. Here the CDR3 DNA reads TGTGCCAGCACCACCCGTGCGGGAGGCGGGAGAATTGAGCAGTTCTTC. Using reference TRBV7-2 and TRBJ2-1 for the parts outside the CDR3, the full variable domain is GAGVSQSPSNKVTEKGKDVELRCDPISGHTALYWYRQSLGQGLEFLIYFQGNSAPDKSGLPSDRFSAERTGGSVSTLTIQRTQQEDSAVYLCASTTRAGGGRIEQFFGPGTRLTVL.

This chain links TRBV19 with TRBJ2-1; D unresolved. CDR1 is LNHDA and CDR2 is SQIVND in the germline V gene (reference sequence). This CDR3 contains 13 residues. Deletions cut 5 bases from V and 5 bases from J, with 10 bases between. CDR3 DNA sequence: TGTGCCAGTAGTTTGACAAAGCACAATGAGCAGTTCTTC. It is translated as CASSLTKHNEQFF. Based on the CDR3 plus reference TRBV19 and TRBJ2-1, the full variable domain is DGGITQSPKYLFRKEGQNVTLSCEQNLNHDAMYWYRQDPGQGLRLIYYSQIVNDFQKGDIAEGYSVSREKKESFPLTVTSAQKNPTAFYLCASSLTKHNEQFFGPGTRLTVL.

The chain links TRBV5-4 to TRBJ2-1; no definite D call. This CDR3 comprises 12 residues. Trimming shortened V by 0 bases and J by 8 bases, and 6 bases separated the two germline ends. In germline, CDR1 is SGHNT, CDR2 YYREEE (reference sequence). The CDR3 loop reads CASSLEAHEQFF. The CDR3 DNA sequence: TGTGCCAGCAGCTTGGAAGCGCATGAGCAGTTCTTC.

The V gene is TRBV5-1, the J gene TRBJ2-7; the D gene could be TRBD1 or TRBD2 (5 bases each). V lost 3 bases to trimming and J lost 2 bases, with 15 bases between them. This CDR3 comprises 15 residues. Germline assignment: CDR1 SGHRS and CDR2 YFSETQ. CDR3 in amino acids: CASSSGTAFTYEQYF. CDR3 DNA: TGCGCCAGCAGCTCCGGGACGGCTTTTACCTACGAGCAGTACTTC.

The chain links TRBV7-8 to TRBJ2-1, with 10 bases lining up with TRBD1. Trimming removed 1 base from V and 2 bases from J; junction bases left unmatched: 2. The CDR3 runs to 16 residues. The germline CDR1 and CDR2 sequences are SGHVS and FQNEAQ. The CDR3 region has the DNA TGTGCCAGCAGCTTAGAAGGGACAGGGGCCTACAATGAGCAGTTCTTC. Translating it yields CASSLEGTGAYNEQFF.

The gene calls are TRBV7-9 and TRBJ1-5; the match to TRBD1 covers 8 bases. This CDR3 region has 14 residues. Germline CDR1 reads SEHNR; CDR2 reads FQNEAQ (reference sequence). Trimming removed 4 bases from V and 7 bases from J; junction bases left unmatched: 6. The CDR3 bases are TGTGCCAGCAGCTCTGACAGGGGCAGGCAGCCCCAGCATTTT. Protein: CASSSDRGRQPQHF.

The genes are TRBV27 and TRBJ1-4, with TRBD1 identical over 9 bases. The J segment lost 8 bases and the V segment lost 5 bases, leaving 12 bases of the junction unmatched. Germline CDR1 is MNHEY and CDR2 is SMNVEV (reference sequence). This CDR3 is 16 amino acids long. CDR3 nucleotide sequence: TGTGCCAGCAGTCCTCAACAGGGGGCACGTGCGGAAAAACTGTTTTTT. It is translated as CASSPQQGARAEKLFF.

This clone was seen more than once but under ten times. The chain combines TRBV19 with TRBJ2-2; D uncertain. Trimming left V 2 bases short and J 3 bases short, with 4 bases between. CDR1 and CDR2 (germline): LNHDA, SQIVND (reference sequence). The CDR3 covers 13 residues. The CDR3 DNA sequence: TGTGCCAGTAGTATAACTGACACCGGGGAGCTGTTTTTT. It specifies CASSITDTGELFF.